This T cell receptor beta chain was identified in a study of identical twins. TCRdb re-analysed the 5' RACE reads in MiXCR, keeping a single row per CDR3 protein. The sample consists of 400,000 to 500,000 distinct CDR3 sequences, about 18% of them appearing once. This clonotype was counted at least ten times. The CDR3 has 16 amino acids. CDR1 is MNHEY and CDR2 is SVGEGT in the germline V gene. Losses at the gene ends were 6 bases for V and 1 base for J; bases not matched to a gene: 7. The rearrangement links TRBV6-2 or TRBV6-3 to TRBJ2-1; TRBD2 agrees at 9 bases. Sequencing was carried out using naive T cells sorted from blood. The receptor's source is a man aged 45-65 years in good health. Written as DNA, the CDR3 is TGTGCCAGCAGCTACCCCGCGGGGGGGTCCTACAATGAGCAGTTCTTC. This encodes CASSYPAGGSYNEQFF.